Listed below are T cell receptor beta chains from one sample, sequenced in a study of identifying expanded T cells in peripheral blood. Generated by immunoSEQ multiplex PCR, the TCRdb table keeps only in-frame clones and is missing some. The repertoire holds 90,000 to 100,000 clones, with more than 70% as singletons. Sequences were obtained from blood. The receptors here all came from a person aged 18 to 70 in good health. Each CDR3 is given with its conserved first and last residue. D genes are given only for firm matches. Clone sizes are given selectively: once, few, many, or a class where the clone is expanded.

D gene: -; clone size: -; V gene: TRBV7-9; J gene: TRBJ2-3; CDR3 DNA: TGTGCCAGCGACAGGTACGGCACAGATACGCAGTATTTT; CDR3 protein: CASDRYGTDTQYF
D gene: TRBD2; clone size: -; V gene: TRBV7-7; J gene: TRBJ2-5; CDR3 DNA: TGTGCCAGCAGCTTAATGGGGCGGGGGTTGGAGACCCAGTACTTC; CDR3 protein: CASSLMGRGLETQYF
D gene: -; clone size: -; V gene: TRBV7-8; J gene: TRBJ1-1; CDR3 DNA: TGTGCCAGCAGCTTAGAGGTCAACACTGAAGCTTTCTTT; CDR3 protein: CASSLEVNTEAFF
D gene: -; clone size: -; V gene: TRBV4-2; J gene: TRBJ2-1; CDR3 DNA: TGTGCCAGCGGGAGGCGGGGGCCTTACAATGAGCAGTTCTTC; CDR3 protein: CASGRRGPYNEQFF
D gene: TRBD1; clone size: few; V gene: TRBV7-8; J gene: TRBJ2-3; CDR3 DNA: TGTGCCAGCAGCTTATCGAGGACAGGGGGCACAGATACGCAGTATTTT; CDR3 protein: CASSLSRTGGTDTQYF
D gene: TRBD2; clone size: -; V gene: TRBV4-3; J gene: TRBJ2-3; CDR3 DNA: TGCGCCAGCAGCCAAGAGTCTAGCGGGATGTATGATCGTTCAGATACGCAGTATTTT; CDR3 protein: CASSQESSGMYDRSDTQYF
D gene: TRBD2; clone size: -; V gene: TRBV6-1; J gene: TRBJ2-1; CDR3 DNA: TGTGCCAGCAGTGAAGGGGTACTAGCGGGAGGGTACAATGAGCAGTTCTTC; CDR3 protein: CASSEGVLAGGYNEQFF
D gene: -; clone size: -; V gene: TRBV30; J gene: TRBJ2-7; CDR3 DNA: TGTGCCTGGAGTGTCGGGCTAATATACGAGCAGTACTTC; CDR3 protein: CAWSVGLIYEQYF
D gene: TRBD2; clone size: few; V gene: TRBV9; J gene: TRBJ2-3; CDR3 DNA: TGTGCCAGCAGCCAGAGCGGGGTCAGCACAGATACGCAGTATTTT; CDR3 protein: CASSQSGVSTDTQYF
D gene: -; clone size: -; V gene: TRBV11-2; J gene: TRBJ2-3; CDR3 DNA: TGTGCCAGCAGCTTATTGGTGGGAGATGCAGATACGCAGTATTTT; CDR3 protein: CASSLLVGDADTQYF
D gene: -; clone size: once; V gene: TRBV5-5; J gene: TRBJ1-2; CDR3 DNA: TGTGCCAGCAGCTTGCTGGGACGTATAGCTCCGGGAACTTGGCTAAACTTC; CDR3 protein: CASSLLGRIAPGTWLNF
D gene: -; clone size: -; V gene: TRBV7-2; J gene: TRBJ1-1; CDR3 DNA: TGTGCCAGCAGCTCCAGGGGAGTTGTATACACTGAAGCTTTCTTT; CDR3 protein: CASSSRGVVYTEAFF
D gene: -; clone size: many; V gene: TRBV7-9; J gene: TRBJ1-1; CDR3 DNA: TGTGCCAGCAGCTTAGCGGGGGCAAGGACTGAAGCTTTCTTT; CDR3 protein: CASSLAGARTEAFF
D gene: -; clone size: -; V gene: TRBV11-2; J gene: TRBJ2-3; CDR3 DNA: TGTGCCAGCAGCTCGGGACTTACTTTATTTACGCAGTATTTT; CDR3 protein: CASSSGLTLFTQYF
D gene: TRBD2; clone size: -; V gene: TRBV5-1; J gene: TRBJ2-5; CDR3 DNA: TGCGCCAGCAGCCGGGGGGGATGGCAAGAGACCCAGTACTTC; CDR3 protein: CASSRGGWQETQYF
D gene: -; clone size: -; V gene: TRBV5-6; J gene: TRBJ1-2; CDR3 DNA: TGTGCCAGCAGCCGCGACAGGATGCATCATGGCTACACCTTC; CDR3 protein: CASSRDRMHHGYTF
D gene: -; clone size: -; V gene: TRBV11-1; J gene: TRBJ2-7; CDR3 DNA: TGTGCCAGCAGCGCGCAGGATGGGTGGTCCTACGAGCAGTACTTC; CDR3 protein: CASSAQDGWSYEQYF
D gene: TRBD1; clone size: -; V gene: TRBV7-3; J gene: TRBJ2-3; CDR3 DNA: TGTGCCAGCAGCCCTGGACAGGGGTTTATAGATACGCAGTATTTT; CDR3 protein: CASSPGQGFIDTQYF
D gene: -; clone size: -; V gene: TRBV7-2; J gene: TRBJ2-7; CDR3 DNA: TGTGCCAGCAGCTTATATAGGGACGTAGGCGAGCAGTACTTC; CDR3 protein: CASSLYRDVGEQYF
D gene: -; clone size: -; V gene: TRBV7-3; J gene: TRBJ2-1; CDR3 DNA: TGTGCCAGCAGCTTAAATAGAAATGTGTACAATGAGCAGTTCTTC; CDR3 protein: CASSLNRNVYNEQFF
D gene: -; clone size: -; V gene: TRBV28; J gene: TRBJ1-4; CDR3 DNA: TGTGCCAGCAGTCCCTTAAGTTCTTTAACAGTCGGTGAAAAACTGTTTTTT; CDR3 protein: CASSPLSSLTVGEKLFF
D gene: TRBD1; clone size: -; V gene: TRBV29-1; J gene: TRBJ2-7; CDR3 DNA: TGCAGCGTTGAAGACTCGACAGGGCCCACGGGGTACGAGCAGTACTTC; CDR3 protein: CSVEDSTGPTGYEQYF
D gene: -; clone size: -; V gene: TRBV5-1; J gene: TRBJ1-2; CDR3 DNA: TGCGCCAGCAGCTTGGTGCAGCGATATGGCTACACCTTC; CDR3 protein: CASSLVQRYGYTF
D gene: -; clone size: -; V gene: TRBV21-1; J gene: TRBJ2-7; CDR3 DNA: TGTGCCAGCAGCAAAGTTTGCCCTGGCGGATACTACGAGCAGTACTTC; CDR3 protein: CASSKVCPGGYYEQYF
D gene: TRBD1; clone size: -; V gene: TRBV14; J gene: TRBJ2-1; CDR3 DNA: TGTGCCAGCAGCCAATTAGGGGGCGGATACAATGAGCAGTTCTTC; CDR3 protein: CASSQLGGGYNEQFF
D gene: -; clone size: -; V gene: TRBV5-6; J gene: TRBJ2-6; CDR3 DNA: TGTGCCAGCAGCTTCTCAGATAACATGGCCAACGTCCTGACTTTC; CDR3 protein: CASSFSDNMANVLTF
D gene: -; clone size: -; V gene: TRBV18; J gene: TRBJ2-1; CDR3 DNA: TGTGCCAGCGAGTCAGGGGGGTTAAATGAGCAGTTCTTC; CDR3 protein: CASESGGLNEQFF
D gene: -; clone size: once; V gene: TRBV2; J gene: TRBJ2-4; CDR3 DNA: TGTGCCAGCAGTGAAGAGCAGGGAACTTCAGCCAAAAACATTCAGTACTTC; CDR3 protein: CASSEEQGTSAKNIQYF